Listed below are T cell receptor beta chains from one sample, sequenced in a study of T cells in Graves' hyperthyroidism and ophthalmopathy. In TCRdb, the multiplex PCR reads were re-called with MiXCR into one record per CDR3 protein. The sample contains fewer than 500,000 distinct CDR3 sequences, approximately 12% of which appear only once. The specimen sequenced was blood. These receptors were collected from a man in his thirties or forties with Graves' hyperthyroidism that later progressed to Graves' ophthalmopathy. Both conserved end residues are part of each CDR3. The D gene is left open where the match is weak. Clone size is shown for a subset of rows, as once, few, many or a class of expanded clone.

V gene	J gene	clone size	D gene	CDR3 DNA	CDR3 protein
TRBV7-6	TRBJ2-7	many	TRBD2	TGTGCCAGCAGCTTAGAAGGCTCGGGGGGGAGCTACGAGCAGTACTTC	CASSLEGSGGSYEQYF
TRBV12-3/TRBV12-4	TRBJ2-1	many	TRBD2	TGTGCCAGCAGTCCTCAAACTACTAGCGGGGGTTCCTTCGACAATGAGCAGTTCTTC	CASSPQTTSGGSFDNEQFF
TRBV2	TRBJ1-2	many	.	TGTGCCAGCAGTGAGGGGGCCAGGGGCCCAGGCTACACCTTC	CASSEGARGPGYTF
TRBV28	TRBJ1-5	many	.	TGTGCCAGCAGCAGACAGGAGCTTACTAATCAGCCCCAGCATTTT	CASSRQELTNQPQHF
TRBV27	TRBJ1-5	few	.	TGTGCCAGCAAACAGGGTTTACATAGCAATCAGCCCCAGCATTTT	CASKQGLHSNQPQHF
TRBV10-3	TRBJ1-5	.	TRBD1	TGTGCCATCAGTGAGTTTTTCCGGGACAGGGAAACTCAGCCCCAGCATTTT	CAISEFFRDRETQPQHF
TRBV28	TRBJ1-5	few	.	TGTGCCAGCAAACGGACACTCTATAGCAATCAGCCCCAGCATTTT	CASKRTLYSNQPQHF
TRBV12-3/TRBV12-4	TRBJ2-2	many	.	TGTGCCAGCAGTTTCGGGTCAGGGGAGCTGTTTTTT	CASSFGSGELFF
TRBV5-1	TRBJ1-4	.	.	TGCGCCAGCAGCTTATCTGGGCAGGGCTTTGAAAAACTGTTTTTT	CASSLSGQGFEKLFF
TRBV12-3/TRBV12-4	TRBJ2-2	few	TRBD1	TGTGCCCTGGGGGACAGGACGAACACCGGGGAGCTGTTTTTT	CALGDRTNTGELFF
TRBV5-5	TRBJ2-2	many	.	TGTGCCAGCAGCTACGACACCTACACCGGGGAGCTGTTTTTT	CASSYDTYTGELFF
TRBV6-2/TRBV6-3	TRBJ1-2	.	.	TGTGCCAGCAACCCAGCCGCGTCAAGGTATGGCTACACCTTC	CASNPAASRYGYTF
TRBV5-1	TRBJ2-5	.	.	TGCGCCAGCAGCCCCGGGCGAGAGGGAGTGGAGACCCAGTACTTC	CASSPGREGVETQYF
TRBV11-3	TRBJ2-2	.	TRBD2	TGTGCCAGCAGCCCCTGGACTAGCGTGAGCACCGGGGAGCTGTTTTTT	CASSPWTSVSTGELFF
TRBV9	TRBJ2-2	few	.	TGTGCCAGCAGCGTAGCCGGGGGACAGAACACCGGGGAGCTGTTTTTT	CASSVAGGQNTGELFF
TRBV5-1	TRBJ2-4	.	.	TGCGCCAGCAGCTTGGGGGCGGCCAAAAACATTCAGTACTTC	CASSLGAAKNIQYF
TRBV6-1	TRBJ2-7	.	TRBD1	TGTGCCATCAAAACCGGGACAGGGCGCCCCTACGAGCAGTACTTC	CAIKTGTGRPYEQYF
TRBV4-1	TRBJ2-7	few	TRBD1	TGCGCCAGCAGCCAAGGCCCGGGACAGGGTTCCTACGAGCAGTACTTC	CASSQGPGQGSYEQYF
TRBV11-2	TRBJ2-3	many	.	TGTGCCAGCAGCTTAGGGACGGGGGGCCGGGATACGCAGTATTTT	CASSLGTGGRDTQYF
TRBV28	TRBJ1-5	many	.	TGTGCCAGCAGCGACAAGGGGACCTTCAGGGGCAATCAGCCCCAGCATTTT	CASSDKGTFRGNQPQHF
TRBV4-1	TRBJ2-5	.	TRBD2	TGCGCCAGCAGCCAAGCCGCTAGCGGGGGGGTTGAGACCCAGTACTTC	CASSQAASGGVETQYF
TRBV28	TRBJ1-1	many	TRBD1	TGTGCCACCGACCGGGACAGCTTTAAATTAGGAGCTTTCTTT	CATDRDSFKLGAFF
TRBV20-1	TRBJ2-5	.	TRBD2	TGCAGTGCTAGTGGTGTTAGCGGGGGGTCCCAAGAGACCCAGTACTTC	CSASGVSGGSQETQYF
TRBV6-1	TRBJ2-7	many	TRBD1	TGTGCCAGCAGGCAGGGGGCCCCCTCCTACGAGCAGTACTTC	CASRQGAPSYEQYF
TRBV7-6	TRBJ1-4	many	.	TGTGCCAGCAGCCTGATAGCCTTTAATGAAAAACTGTTTTTT	CASSLIAFNEKLFF
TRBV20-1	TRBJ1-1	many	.	TGCAGTGCTAGGCCCTGGGGGAACACTGAAGCTTTCTTT	CSARPWGNTEAFF
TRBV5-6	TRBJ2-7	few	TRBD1	TGTGCCAGCAGCCCTGGGACAGGGATTCGCGAGCAGTACTTC	CASSPGTGIREQYF
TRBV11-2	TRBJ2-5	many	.	TGTGCCAGCAGCTTAATTCCCTCTTACCAAGAGACCCAGTACTTC	CASSLIPSYQETQYF
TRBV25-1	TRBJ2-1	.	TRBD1	TGTGCCAGCAGTGAGCAGGACAGGGGGCTGGGGCAGTTCTTC	CASSEQDRGLGQFF
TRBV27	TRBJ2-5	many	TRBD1	TGTGCCAGCAGTTCGGGACAGGGGAACCAAGAGACCCAGTACTTC	CASSSGQGNQETQYF
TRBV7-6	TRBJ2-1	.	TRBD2	TGTGCCAGCAGCTTAGAACGTGCTAGCGGTTACAATGAGCAGTTCTTC	CASSLERASGYNEQFF
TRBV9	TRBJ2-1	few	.	TGTGCCAGCAGCGTAGGGCAGGGTGAGCAGTTCTTC	CASSVGQGEQFF
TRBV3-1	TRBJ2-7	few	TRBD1	TGTGCCAGCAGTCGACAGGGTGGTTACGAGCAGTACTTC	CASSRQGGYEQYF
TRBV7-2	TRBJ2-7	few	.	TGTGCCAGCAGCCAACCACGACCTACTATGGACGAGCAGTACTTC	CASSQPRPTMDEQYF
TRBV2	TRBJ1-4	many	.	TGTGCCAGCAGTAAACAGGGAGGAAAGGAAAAACTGTTTTTT	CASSKQGGKEKLFF
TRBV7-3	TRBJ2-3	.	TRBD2	TGTGCCAGCAGCTTCTCGGGACTAGCCACAGATACGCAGTATTTT	CASSFSGLATDTQYF
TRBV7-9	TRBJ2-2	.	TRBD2	TGTGCCAGCAGCTTCGGACTAGCGGGGGGTACCGGGGAGCTGTTTTTT	CASSFGLAGGTGELFF
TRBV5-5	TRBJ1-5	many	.	TGTGCCAGCAGCTTGAGGGGACATCGGGGATATCAGCCCCAGCATTTT	CASSLRGHRGYQPQHF
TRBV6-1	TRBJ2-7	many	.	TGTGCCAGCAGTGAAGGTTTCGGGCCTCCCTACGAGCAGTACTTC	CASSEGFGPPYEQYF
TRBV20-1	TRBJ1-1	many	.	TGCAGTGCCCTTTCGACAGCGAACACTGAAGCTTTCTTT	CSALSTANTEAFF
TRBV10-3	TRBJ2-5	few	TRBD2	TGTGCCATCAGAGAAAGACTAGCGGGGGACCCGAGGACCCAGTACTTC	CAIRERLAGDPRTQYF
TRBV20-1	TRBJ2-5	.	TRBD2	TGCAGTGCTAGCCTAAGGCGGGGGGGGGTCCAAGAGACCCAGTACTTC	CSASLRRGGVQETQYF
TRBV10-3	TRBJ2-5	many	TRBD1	TGTGCCATCAGTGAGTCGGAGACAGGGGACCAAGAGACCCAGTACTTC	CAISESETGDQETQYF
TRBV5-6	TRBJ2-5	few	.	TGTGCCAGCAGCTTCCGAATCACAGGCGGGGGCCGGTACCAAGAGACCCAGTACTTC	CASSFRITGGGRYQETQYF
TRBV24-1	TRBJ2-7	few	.	TGTGCCACCAGTGACAATATACTTCGGTACTACGAGCAGTACTTC	CATSDNILRYYEQYF
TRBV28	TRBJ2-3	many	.	TGTGCCAGCAGCATGACAGTAGATACGCAGTATTTT	CASSMTVDTQYF
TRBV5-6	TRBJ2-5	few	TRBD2	TGTGCCAGCAGCTTGGTGCTAGCGGGGGGGCCTTTTCGTGAGACCCAGTACTTC	CASSLVLAGGPFRETQYF
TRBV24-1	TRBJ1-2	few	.	TGTGCCACCAGTGACCCGGGACACTCTGGCTACACCTTC	CATSDPGHSGYTF
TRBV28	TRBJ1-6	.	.	TGTGCGAGTCGTAGTCGGGGGCCTAATTCACCCCTCCACTTT	CASRSRGPNSPLHF
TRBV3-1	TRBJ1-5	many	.	TGTGCCAGCAGCCAAGACGTGGGGCTCAATCAGCCCCAGCATTTT	CASSQDVGLNQPQHF